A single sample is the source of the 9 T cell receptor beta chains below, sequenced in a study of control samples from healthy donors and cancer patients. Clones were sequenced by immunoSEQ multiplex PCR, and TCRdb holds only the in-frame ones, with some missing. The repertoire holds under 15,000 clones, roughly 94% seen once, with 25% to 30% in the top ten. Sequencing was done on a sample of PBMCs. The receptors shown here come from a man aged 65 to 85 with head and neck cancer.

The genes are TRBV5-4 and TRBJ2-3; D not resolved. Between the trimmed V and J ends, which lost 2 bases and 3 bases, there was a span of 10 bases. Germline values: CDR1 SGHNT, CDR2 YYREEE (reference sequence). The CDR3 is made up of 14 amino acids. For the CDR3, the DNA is TGTGCCAGCAGCTTAAAGGGCATAACAGATACGCAGTATTTT. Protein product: CASSLKGITDTQYF. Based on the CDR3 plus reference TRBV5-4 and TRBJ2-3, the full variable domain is ETGVTQSPTHLIKTRGQQVTLRCSSQSGHNTVSWYQQALGQGPQFIFQYYREEENGRGNFPPRFSGLQFPNYSSELNVNALELDDSALYLCASSLKGITDTQYFGPGTRLTVL.

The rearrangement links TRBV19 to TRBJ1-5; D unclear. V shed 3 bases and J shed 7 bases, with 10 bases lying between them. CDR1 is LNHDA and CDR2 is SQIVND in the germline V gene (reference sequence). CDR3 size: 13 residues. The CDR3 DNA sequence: TGTGCCAGTAGTATTCGGGAGGACCAGCCCCAGCATTTT. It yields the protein CASSIREDQPQHF. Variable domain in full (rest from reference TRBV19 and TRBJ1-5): DGGITQSPKYLFRKEGQNVTLSCEQNLNHDAMYWYRQDPGQGLRLIYYSQIVNDFQKGDIAEGYSVSREKKESFPLTVTSAQKNPTAFYLCASSIREDQPQHFGDGTRLSIL.

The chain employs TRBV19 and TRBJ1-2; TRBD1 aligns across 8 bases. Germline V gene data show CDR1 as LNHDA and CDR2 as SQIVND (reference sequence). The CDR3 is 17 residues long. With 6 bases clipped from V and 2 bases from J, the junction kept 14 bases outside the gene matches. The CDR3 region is CASSKRGDRGLNYGYTF. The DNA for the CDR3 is TGTGCCAGTAGCAAAAGAGGAGACAGGGGATTGAACTATGGCTACACCTTC.

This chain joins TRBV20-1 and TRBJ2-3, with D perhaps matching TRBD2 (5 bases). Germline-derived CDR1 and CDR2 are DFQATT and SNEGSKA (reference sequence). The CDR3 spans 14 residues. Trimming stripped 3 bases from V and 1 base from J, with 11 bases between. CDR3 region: CSASPSWGTDTQYF. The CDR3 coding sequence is TGCAGTGCTAGTCCTAGCTGGGGCACAGATACGCAGTATTTT.

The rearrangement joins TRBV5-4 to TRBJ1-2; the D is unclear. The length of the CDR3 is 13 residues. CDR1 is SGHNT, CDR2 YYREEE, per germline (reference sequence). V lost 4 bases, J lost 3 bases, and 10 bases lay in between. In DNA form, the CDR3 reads TGTGCCAGCAGCACCGTCCCGGACTATGGCTACACCTTC. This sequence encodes CASSTVPDYGYTF.

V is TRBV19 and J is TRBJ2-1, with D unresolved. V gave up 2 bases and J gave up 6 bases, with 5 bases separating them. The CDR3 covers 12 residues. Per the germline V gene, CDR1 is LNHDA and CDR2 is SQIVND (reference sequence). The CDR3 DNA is TGTGCCAGTAGTATAATGGGCAATGAGCAGTTCTTC. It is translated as CASSIMGNEQFF.

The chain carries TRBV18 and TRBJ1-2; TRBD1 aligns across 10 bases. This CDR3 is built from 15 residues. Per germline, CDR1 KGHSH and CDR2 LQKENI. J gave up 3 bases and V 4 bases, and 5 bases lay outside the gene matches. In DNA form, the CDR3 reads TGTGCCAGCTCACACTCGACAGGGGGCCACTATGGCTACACCTTC. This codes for CASSHSTGGHYGYTF.

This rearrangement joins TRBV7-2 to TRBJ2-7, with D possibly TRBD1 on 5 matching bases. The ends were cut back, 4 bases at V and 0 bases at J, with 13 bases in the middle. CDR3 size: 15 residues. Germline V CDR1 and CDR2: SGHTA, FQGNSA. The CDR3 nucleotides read TGTGCCAGCAGCTCAGTAGACAGCCTCTCCTACGAGCAGTACTTC. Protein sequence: CASSSVDSLSYEQYF.

CDR3 amino acids: CASSASGTGGRGINQPQHF. CDR3 nucleotides: TGTGCCAGCAGTGCTTCCGGGACAGGGGGCAGGGGAATCAATCAGCCCCAGCATTTT. The chain links TRBV2 to TRBJ1-5, with 12 positions matching TRBD1. The V segment lost 4 bases and the J segment 3 bases; nucleotides outside the gene matches: 13. Germline CDR1 and CDR2: SNHLY and FYNNEI. There are 19 residues in the CDR3.